Listed below are T cell receptor beta chains from one sample, sequenced in a study of tumor-infiltrating lymphocytes in localized non-small cell lung cancer. Using immunoSEQ multiplex PCR, the repertoire was profiled, and TCRdb retains in-frame clones only, with some absent. In the table there are nearly 9,500 clones, about 80% of which are singletons. Sequences were obtained from uninvolved lung tissue not adjacent to the tumor. Receptors originate from a human donor with non-small cell lung cancer. Each CDR3 is given with its conserved first and last residue. A D gene is named only where the DNA matches it firmly. Where a row states a size, it is once, few, many or the class of an expanded clone; other rows omit it.

d_gene: -; j_gene: TRBJ2-3; v_gene: TRBV7-3; abundance: -; CDR3aa: CASSLDGGQYF; CDR3nt: TGTGCCAGCAGCCTGGATGGAGGGCAGTATTTT
d_gene: -; j_gene: TRBJ2-1; v_gene: TRBV11-2; abundance: -; CDR3aa: CASSLGVNNEQFF; CDR3nt: TGTGCCAGCAGCTTAGGGGTAAACAATGAGCAGTTCTTC
d_gene: -; j_gene: TRBJ1-2; v_gene: TRBV19; abundance: once; CDR3aa: CASSIQTRYGYTF; CDR3nt: TGTGCCAGTAGTATCCAAACCCGTTATGGCTACACCTTC
d_gene: -; j_gene: TRBJ2-7; v_gene: TRBV7-2; abundance: -; CDR3aa: CASSFAAGSYEQYF; CDR3nt: TGTGCCAGCAGCTTTGCAGCGGGCTCCTACGAGCAGTACTTC
d_gene: TRBD2; j_gene: TRBJ2-2; v_gene: TRBV4-3; abundance: -; CDR3aa: CASSVLGLADTGELFF; CDR3nt: TGCGCCAGCAGCGTACTGGGACTAGCGGATACCGGGGAGCTGTTTTTT
d_gene: -; j_gene: TRBJ1-1; v_gene: TRBV20-1; abundance: -; CDR3aa: CSAAGSEAFF; CDR3nt: TGCAGTGCTGCCGGGAGTGAAGCTTTCTTT
d_gene: TRBD2; j_gene: TRBJ2-5; v_gene: TRBV19; abundance: -; CDR3aa: CASSIITTSGMETQYF; CDR3nt: TGTGCCAGTAGTATAATCACGACTAGCGGGATGGAGACCCAGTACTTC
d_gene: -; j_gene: TRBJ2-7; v_gene: TRBV28; abundance: -; CDR3aa: CASSSIDINEQYF; CDR3nt: TGTGCCAGCAGTTCAATAGACATTAACGAGCAGTACTTC
d_gene: TRBD1; j_gene: TRBJ1-2; v_gene: TRBV7-9; abundance: -; CDR3aa: CASSQDRARGYTF; CDR3nt: TGTGCCAGCAGCCAGGACAGGGCCCGTGGCTACACCTTC
d_gene: -; j_gene: TRBJ1-1; v_gene: TRBV11-2; abundance: once; CDR3aa: CASSLGGRGNLNTEAFF; CDR3nt: TGTGCCAGCAGCTTAGGGGGGAGGGGGAATCTGAACACTGAAGCTTTCTTT
d_gene: -; j_gene: TRBJ2-7; v_gene: TRBV29-1; abundance: few; CDR3aa: CSVGDHEQYF; CDR3nt: TGCAGCGTTGGGGACCACGAGCAGTACTTC
d_gene: -; j_gene: TRBJ1-2; v_gene: TRBV6-5; abundance: -; CDR3aa: CASSYAGYGYTF; CDR3nt: TGTGCCAGCAGTTACGCCGGCTATGGCTACACCTTC